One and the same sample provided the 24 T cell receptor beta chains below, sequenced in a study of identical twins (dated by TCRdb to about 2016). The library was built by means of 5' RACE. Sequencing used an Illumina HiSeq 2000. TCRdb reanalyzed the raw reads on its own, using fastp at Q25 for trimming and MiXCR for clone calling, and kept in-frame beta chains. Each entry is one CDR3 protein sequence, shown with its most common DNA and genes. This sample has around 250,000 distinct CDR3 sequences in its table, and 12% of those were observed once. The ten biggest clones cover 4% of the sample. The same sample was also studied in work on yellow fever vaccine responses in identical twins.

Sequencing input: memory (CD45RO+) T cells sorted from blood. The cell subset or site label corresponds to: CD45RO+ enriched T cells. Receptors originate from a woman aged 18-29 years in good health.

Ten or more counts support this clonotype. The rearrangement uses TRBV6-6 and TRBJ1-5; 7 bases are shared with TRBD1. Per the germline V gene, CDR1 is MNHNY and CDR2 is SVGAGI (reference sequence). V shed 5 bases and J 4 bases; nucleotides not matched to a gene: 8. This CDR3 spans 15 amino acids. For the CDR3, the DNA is TGTGCCAGCAGTAGGGGGCGACAGCTGAATCAGCCCCAGCATTTT. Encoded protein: CASSRGRQLNQPQHF.

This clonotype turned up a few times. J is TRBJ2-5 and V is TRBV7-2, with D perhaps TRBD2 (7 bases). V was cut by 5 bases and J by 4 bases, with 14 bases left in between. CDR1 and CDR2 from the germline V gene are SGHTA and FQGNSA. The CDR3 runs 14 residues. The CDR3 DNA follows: TGTGCCAGCAGCCCCAACGGGGGGCGAGAGACCCAGTACTTC. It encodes CASSPNGGRETQYF.

DNA for the CDR3: TGTGCCAGCTCACAGTCCGGGGCCTATGGCGGACTAAAAGAGACCCAGTACTTC. This translates into CASSQSGAYGGLKETQYF. The V and J genes are TRBV18 and TRBJ2-5; maybe TRBD2 (6 bases). The V end was cut by 4 bases, the J end by 3 bases, with 24 bases between. The CDR3 consists of 18 residues. Germline CDR1 and CDR2: KGHSH and LQKENI. The full variable domain, rest sourced from reference TRBV18 and TRBJ2-5, is NAGVMQNPRHLVRRRGQEARLRCSPMKGHSHVYWYRQLPEEGLKFMVYLQKENIIDESGMPKERFSAEFPKEGPSILRIQQVVRGDSAAYFCASSQSGAYGGLKETQYFGPGTRLLVL.

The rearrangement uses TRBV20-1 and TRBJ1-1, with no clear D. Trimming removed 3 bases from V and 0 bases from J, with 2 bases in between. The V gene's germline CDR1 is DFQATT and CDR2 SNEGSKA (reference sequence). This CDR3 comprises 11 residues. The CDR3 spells CSASLNTEAFF. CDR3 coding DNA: TGCAGTGCTAGCCTGAACACTGAAGCTTTCTTT.

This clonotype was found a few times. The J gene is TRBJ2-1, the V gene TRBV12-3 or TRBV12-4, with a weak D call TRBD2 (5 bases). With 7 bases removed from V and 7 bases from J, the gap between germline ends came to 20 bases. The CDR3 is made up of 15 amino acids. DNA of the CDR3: TGTGCCAGCACCCCCGGCGGGCGGAATTGGAATGAGCAGTTCTTC. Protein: CASTPGGRNWNEQFF.

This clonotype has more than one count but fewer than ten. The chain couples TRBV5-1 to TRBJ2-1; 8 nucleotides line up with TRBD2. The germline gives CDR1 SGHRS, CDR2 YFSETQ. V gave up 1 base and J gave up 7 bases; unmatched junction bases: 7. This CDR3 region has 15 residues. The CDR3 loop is CASSLWRGAGNEQFF. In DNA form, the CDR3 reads TGCGCCAGCAGCTTGTGGCGGGGGGCGGGAAATGAGCAGTTCTTC. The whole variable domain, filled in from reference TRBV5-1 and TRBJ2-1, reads KAGVTQTPRYLIKTRGQQVTLSCSPISGHRSVSWYQQTPGQGLQFLFEYFSETQRNKGNFPGRFSGRQFSNSRSEMNVSTLELGDSALYLCASSLWRGAGNEQFFGPGTRLTVL.

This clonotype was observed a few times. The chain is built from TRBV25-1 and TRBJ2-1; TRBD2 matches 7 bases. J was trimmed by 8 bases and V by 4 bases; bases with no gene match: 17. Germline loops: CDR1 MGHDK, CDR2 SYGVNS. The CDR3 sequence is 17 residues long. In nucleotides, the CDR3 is TGTGCCAGCAGTGGGCCAACAGAGGCGGGAGAGAAAGATGAGCAGTTCTTC. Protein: CASSGPTEAGEKDEQFF.

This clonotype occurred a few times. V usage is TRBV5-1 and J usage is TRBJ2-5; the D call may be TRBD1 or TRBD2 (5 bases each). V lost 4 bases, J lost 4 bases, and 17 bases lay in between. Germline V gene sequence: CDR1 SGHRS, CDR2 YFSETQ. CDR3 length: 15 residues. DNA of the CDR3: TGCGCCAGCAGCATTGATGGATCGGGGCCAGAGACCCAGTACTTC. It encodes CASSIDGSGPETQYF.

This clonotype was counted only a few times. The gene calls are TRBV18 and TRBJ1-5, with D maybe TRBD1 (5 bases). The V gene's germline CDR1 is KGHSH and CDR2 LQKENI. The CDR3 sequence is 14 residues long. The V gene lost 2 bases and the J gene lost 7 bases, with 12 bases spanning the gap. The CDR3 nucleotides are TGTGCCAGCTCACCAGTCCAGGGCGGGCAGCCCCAGCATTTT. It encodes CASSPVQGGQPQHF.

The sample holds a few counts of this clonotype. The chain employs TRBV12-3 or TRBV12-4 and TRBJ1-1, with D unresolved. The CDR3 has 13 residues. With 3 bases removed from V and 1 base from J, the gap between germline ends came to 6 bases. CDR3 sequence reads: CASSLDSNTEAFF. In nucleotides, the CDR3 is TGTGCCAGCAGTTTGGACTCGAACACTGAAGCTTTCTTT.

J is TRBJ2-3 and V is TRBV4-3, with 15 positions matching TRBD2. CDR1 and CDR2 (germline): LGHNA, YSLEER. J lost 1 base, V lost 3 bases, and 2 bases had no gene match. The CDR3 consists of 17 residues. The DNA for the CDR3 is TGCGCCAGCAGCCAGGGACTAGCGGGGGGAGGCACAGATACGCAGTATTTT. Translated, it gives CASSQGLAGGGTDTQYF.

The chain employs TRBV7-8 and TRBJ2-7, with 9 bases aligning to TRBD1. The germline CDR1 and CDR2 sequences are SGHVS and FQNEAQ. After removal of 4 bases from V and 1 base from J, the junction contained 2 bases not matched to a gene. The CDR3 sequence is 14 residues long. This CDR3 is CASSSDRGSYEQYF. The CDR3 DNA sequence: TGTGCCAGCAGCTCAGACAGGGGGTCCTACGAGCAGTACTTC.

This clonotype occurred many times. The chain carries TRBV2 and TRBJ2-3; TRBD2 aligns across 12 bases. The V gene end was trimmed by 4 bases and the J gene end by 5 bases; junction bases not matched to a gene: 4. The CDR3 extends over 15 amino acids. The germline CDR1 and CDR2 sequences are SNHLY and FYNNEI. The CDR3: CASSGLAGGRDTQYF. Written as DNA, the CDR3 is TGTGCCAGCAGTGGTCTAGCGGGGGGGCGAGATACGCAGTATTTT.

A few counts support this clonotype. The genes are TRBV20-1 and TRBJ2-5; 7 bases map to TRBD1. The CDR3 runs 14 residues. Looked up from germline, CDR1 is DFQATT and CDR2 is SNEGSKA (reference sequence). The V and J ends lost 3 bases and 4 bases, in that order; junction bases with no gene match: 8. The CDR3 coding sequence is TGCAGTGCTAGGGAAGGGGGCGGAGGAGAGACCCAGTACTTC. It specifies CSAREGGGGETQYF.

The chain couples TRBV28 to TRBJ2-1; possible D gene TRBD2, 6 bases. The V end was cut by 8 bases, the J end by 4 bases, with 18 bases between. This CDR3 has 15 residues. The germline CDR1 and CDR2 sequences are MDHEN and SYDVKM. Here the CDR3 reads CASRIPRGFYNEQFF. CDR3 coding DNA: TGTGCCAGCCGCATACCGCGGGGCTTTTACAATGAGCAGTTCTTC.

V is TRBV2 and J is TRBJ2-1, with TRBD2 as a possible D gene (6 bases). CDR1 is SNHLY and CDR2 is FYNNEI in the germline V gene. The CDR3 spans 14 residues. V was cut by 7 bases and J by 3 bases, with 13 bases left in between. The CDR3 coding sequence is TGTGCCAGCAATCCTAGCGAGGTCTACAATGAGCAGTTCTTC. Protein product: CASNPSEVYNEQFF.

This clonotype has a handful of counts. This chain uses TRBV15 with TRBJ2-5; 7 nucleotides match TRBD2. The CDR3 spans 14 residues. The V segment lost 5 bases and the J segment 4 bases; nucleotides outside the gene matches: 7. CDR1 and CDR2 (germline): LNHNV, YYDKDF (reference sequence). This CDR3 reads CATSYWSGGETQYF. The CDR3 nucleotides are TGTGCCACCAGCTACTGGTCGGGGGGAGAGACCCAGTACTTC.

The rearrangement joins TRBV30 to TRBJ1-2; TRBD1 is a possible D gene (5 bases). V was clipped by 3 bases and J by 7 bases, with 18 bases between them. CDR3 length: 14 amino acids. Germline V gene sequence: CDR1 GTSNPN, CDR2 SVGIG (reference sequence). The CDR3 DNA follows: TGTGCCTGGAGACCGAACGGGGCGGGGAGTGGCTACACCTTC. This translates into CAWRPNGAGSGYTF.

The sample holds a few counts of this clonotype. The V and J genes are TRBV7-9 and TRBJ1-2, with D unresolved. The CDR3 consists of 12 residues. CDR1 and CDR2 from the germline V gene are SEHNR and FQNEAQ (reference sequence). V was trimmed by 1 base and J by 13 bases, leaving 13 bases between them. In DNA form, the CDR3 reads TGTGCCAGCAGCTTAGGGCCCGGACGGCTCACCTTC. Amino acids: CASSLGPGRLTF.

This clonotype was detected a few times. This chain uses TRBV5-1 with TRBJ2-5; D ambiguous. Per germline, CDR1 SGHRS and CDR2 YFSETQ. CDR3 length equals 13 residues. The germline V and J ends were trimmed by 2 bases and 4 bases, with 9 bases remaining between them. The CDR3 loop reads CASSFALGETQYF. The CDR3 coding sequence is TGCGCCAGCAGCTTTGCGTTGGGAGAGACCCAGTACTTC.

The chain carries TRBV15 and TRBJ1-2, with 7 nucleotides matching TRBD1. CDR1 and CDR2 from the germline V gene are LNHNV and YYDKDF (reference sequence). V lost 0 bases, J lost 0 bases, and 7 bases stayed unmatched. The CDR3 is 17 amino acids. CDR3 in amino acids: CATSRETGIKANYGYTF. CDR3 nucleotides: TGTGCCACCAGCAGAGAGACAGGGATAAAAGCTAACTATGGCTACACCTTC.

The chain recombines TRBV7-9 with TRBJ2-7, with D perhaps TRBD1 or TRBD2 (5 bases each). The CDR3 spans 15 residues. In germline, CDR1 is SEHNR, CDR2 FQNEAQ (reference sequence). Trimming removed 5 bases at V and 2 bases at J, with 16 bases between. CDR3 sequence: CASSEVGERTYEQYF. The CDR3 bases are TGTGCCAGCAGCGAGGTAGGGGAGCGGACCTACGAGCAGTACTTC.

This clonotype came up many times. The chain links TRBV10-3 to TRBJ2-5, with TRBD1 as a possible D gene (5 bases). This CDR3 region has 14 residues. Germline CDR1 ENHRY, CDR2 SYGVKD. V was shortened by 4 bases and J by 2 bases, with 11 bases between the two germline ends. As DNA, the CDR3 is TGTGCCATCAGTGTGCGGCAGGGTCAAGAGACCCAGTACTTC. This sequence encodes CAISVRQGQETQYF.

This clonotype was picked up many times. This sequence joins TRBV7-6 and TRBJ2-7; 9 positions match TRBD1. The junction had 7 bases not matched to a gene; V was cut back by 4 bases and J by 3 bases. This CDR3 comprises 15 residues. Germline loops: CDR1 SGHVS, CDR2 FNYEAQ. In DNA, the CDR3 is TGTGCCAGCAGCTCCCGGACAGGGGAATTCTACGAGCAGTACTTC. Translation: CASSSRTGEFYEQYF.